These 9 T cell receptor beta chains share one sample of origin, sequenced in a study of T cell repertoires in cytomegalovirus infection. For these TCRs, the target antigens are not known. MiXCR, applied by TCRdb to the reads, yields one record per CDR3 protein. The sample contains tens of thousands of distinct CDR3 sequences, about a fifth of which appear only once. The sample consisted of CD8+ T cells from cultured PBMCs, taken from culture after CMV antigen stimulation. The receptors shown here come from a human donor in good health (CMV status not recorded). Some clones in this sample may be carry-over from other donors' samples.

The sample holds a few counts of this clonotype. The CDR3 loop is CASSIVLPSNTGELFF. CDR3 DNA sequence: TGTGCCAGTAGTATAGTATTGCCTTCGAACACCGGGGAGCTGTTTTTT. The rearrangement uses TRBV19 and TRBJ2-2; D not certain. Deletions cut 1 base from V and 0 bases from J, with 9 bases between. The germline CDR1 and CDR2 sequences are LNHDA and SQIVND (reference sequence). The CDR3 extends over 16 amino acids.

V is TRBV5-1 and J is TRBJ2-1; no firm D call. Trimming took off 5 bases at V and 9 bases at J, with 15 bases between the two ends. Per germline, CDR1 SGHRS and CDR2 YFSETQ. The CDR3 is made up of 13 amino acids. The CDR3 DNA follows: TGCGCCAGCAGTTACGGTCCTGTCAGTGAGCAGTTCTTC. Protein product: CASSYGPVSEQFF.

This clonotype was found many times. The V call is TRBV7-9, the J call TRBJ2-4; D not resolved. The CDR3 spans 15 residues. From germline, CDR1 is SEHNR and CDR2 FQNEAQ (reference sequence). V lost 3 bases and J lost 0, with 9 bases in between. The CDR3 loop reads CASSFSDLAKNIQYF. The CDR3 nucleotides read TGTGCCAGCAGCTTCTCCGACCTAGCCAAAAACATTCAGTACTTC.

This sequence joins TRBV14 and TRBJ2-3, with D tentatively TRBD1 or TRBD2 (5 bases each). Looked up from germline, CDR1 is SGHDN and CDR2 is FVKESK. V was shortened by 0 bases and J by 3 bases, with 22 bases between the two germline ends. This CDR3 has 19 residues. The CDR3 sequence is CASSQDQGEIGSYTDTQYF. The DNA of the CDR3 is TGTGCCAGCAGCCAAGATCAAGGGGAGATTGGGTCGTATACAGATACGCAGTATTTT.

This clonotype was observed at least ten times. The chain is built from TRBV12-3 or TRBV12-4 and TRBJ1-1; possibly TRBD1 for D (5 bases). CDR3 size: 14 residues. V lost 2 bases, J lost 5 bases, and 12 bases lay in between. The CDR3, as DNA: TGTGCCAGCAGTTTATTTCAGGGTGGGACTGAAGCTTTCTTT. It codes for CASSLFQGGTEAFF.

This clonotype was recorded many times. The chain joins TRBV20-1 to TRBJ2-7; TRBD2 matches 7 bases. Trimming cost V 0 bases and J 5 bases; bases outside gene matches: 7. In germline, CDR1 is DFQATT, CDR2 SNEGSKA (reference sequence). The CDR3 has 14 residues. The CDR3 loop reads CSARDWAGAHEQYF. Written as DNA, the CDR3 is TGCAGTGCTAGAGATTGGGCGGGAGCTCACGAGCAGTACTTC.

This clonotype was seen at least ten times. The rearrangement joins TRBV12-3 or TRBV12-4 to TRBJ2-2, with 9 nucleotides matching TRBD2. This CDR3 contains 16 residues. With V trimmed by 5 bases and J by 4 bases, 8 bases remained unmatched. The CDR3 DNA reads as TGTGCCAGCAGTCCCCCCGGACTAGCGAGCACCGGGGAGCTGTTTTTT. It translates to CASSPPGLASTGELFF.

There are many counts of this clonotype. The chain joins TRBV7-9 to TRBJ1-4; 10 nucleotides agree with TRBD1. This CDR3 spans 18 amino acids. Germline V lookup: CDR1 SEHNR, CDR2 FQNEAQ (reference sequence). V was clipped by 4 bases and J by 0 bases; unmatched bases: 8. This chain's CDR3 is CASSSFPGQGPTNEKLFF. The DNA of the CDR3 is TGTGCCAGCAGCTCCTTTCCGGGACAGGGGCCAACTAATGAAAAACTGTTTTTT.

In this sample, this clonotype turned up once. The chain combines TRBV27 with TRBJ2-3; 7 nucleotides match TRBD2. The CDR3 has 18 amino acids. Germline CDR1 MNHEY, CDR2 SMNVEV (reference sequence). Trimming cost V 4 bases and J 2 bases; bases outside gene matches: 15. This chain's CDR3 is CASSSSITGTIYTDTQYF. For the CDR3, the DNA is TGTGCCAGCAGTTCGAGCATCACCGGGACTATCTACACAGATACGCAGTATTTT.